Listed below are T cell receptor beta chains from one sample, sequenced in a study of T cells after yellow fever vaccination. TCRdb used MiXCR to reprocess the 5' RACE reads, holding one entry per CDR3 protein. The data show 200,000 to 250,000 distinct CDR3 sequences, 3% to 3.5% seen once. Sequenced here: CD4+ T cells sorted from PBMCs, sampled 10 days after the yellow fever booster vaccination. The receptors shown here come from a man in his late teens or twenties who received the YFV17D yellow fever vaccine. Both conserved end residues are part of each CDR3. The D gene is left open where the match is weak. Not every row has a clone size; where given, it reads once, few, many or a size class.

j_call: TRBJ2-1; clone_size: many; v_call: TRBV7-9; d_call: NA; cdr3_aa: CASSSRTQGIRWGEQFF; cdr3_nt: TGTGCCAGCAGCTCGCGGACGCAGGGAATAAGATGGGGTGAGCAGTTCTTC
j_call: TRBJ1-3; clone_size: many; v_call: TRBV29-1; d_call: NA; cdr3_aa: CSVAGPSGNTIYF; cdr3_nt: TGCAGCGTTGCAGGGCCCTCTGGAAACACCATATATTTT
j_call: TRBJ1-1; clone_size: few; v_call: TRBV27; d_call: NA; cdr3_aa: CASSLRQTSWTEAFF; cdr3_nt: TGTGCCAGCAGTTTAAGGCAGACCTCTTGGACTGAAGCTTTCTTT
j_call: TRBJ2-5; clone_size: few; v_call: TRBV19; d_call: TRBD1; cdr3_aa: CASSITGGGETQYF; cdr3_nt: TGTGCCAGTAGTATAACAGGGGGAGGCGAGACCCAGTACTTC
j_call: TRBJ2-5; clone_size: few; v_call: TRBV2; d_call: TRBD2; cdr3_aa: CASSDVPGGETQYF; cdr3_nt: TGTGCCAGCAGTGATGTCCCGGGGGGGGAGACCCAGTACTTC
j_call: TRBJ2-7; clone_size: few; v_call: TRBV27; d_call: NA; cdr3_aa: CASSSPRQVGSYEQYF; cdr3_nt: TGTGCCAGCAGCTCCCCCCGACAGGTAGGCTCCTACGAGCAGTACTTC
j_call: TRBJ2-6; clone_size: NA; v_call: TRBV5-5; d_call: TRBD1; cdr3_aa: CASSVTGTGAGANVLTF; cdr3_nt: TGTGCCAGCAGCGTTACCGGGACAGGGGCTGGGGCCAACGTCCTGACTTTC
j_call: TRBJ2-3; clone_size: few; v_call: TRBV6-5; d_call: NA; cdr3_aa: CASSYSEITDTQYF; cdr3_nt: TGTGCCAGCAGTTACTCAGAAATCACAGATACGCAGTATTTT
j_call: TRBJ1-2; clone_size: NA; v_call: TRBV2; d_call: NA; cdr3_aa: CASSDTQANYGYTF; cdr3_nt: TGTGCCAGCAGTGATACCCAGGCTAACTATGGCTACACCTTC
j_call: TRBJ2-3; clone_size: NA; v_call: TRBV6-4; d_call: TRBD2; cdr3_aa: CASSRTSGGVTDTQYF; cdr3_nt: TGTGCCAGCAGTCGGACTAGCGGGGGGGTGACAGATACGCAGTATTTT
j_call: TRBJ2-3; clone_size: few; v_call: TRBV5-5; d_call: TRBD2; cdr3_aa: CASSQISGGAADTQYF; cdr3_nt: TGTGCCAGCAGCCAGATTAGCGGGGGGGCAGCAGATACGCAGTATTTT
j_call: TRBJ2-1; clone_size: NA; v_call: TRBV18; d_call: NA; cdr3_aa: CASSPPGTANNEQFF; cdr3_nt: TGTGCCAGCTCACCACCAGGCACAGCCAACAATGAGCAGTTCTTC
j_call: TRBJ2-2; clone_size: many; v_call: TRBV5-1; d_call: TRBD1; cdr3_aa: CASAGQGASGELFF; cdr3_nt: TGCGCCAGCGCGGGACAGGGGGCATCCGGGGAGCTGTTTTTT
j_call: TRBJ1-2; clone_size: NA; v_call: TRBV18; d_call: TRBD1; cdr3_aa: CASSPRTGTNYGYTF; cdr3_nt: TGTGCCAGCTCACCTCGGACAGGGACAAACTATGGCTACACCTTC
j_call: TRBJ2-1; clone_size: many; v_call: TRBV7-9; d_call: TRBD2; cdr3_aa: CASRGGSSYNEQFF; cdr3_nt: TGTGCCAGCAGGGGGGGGAGCTCCTACAATGAGCAGTTCTTC
j_call: TRBJ2-6; clone_size: many; v_call: TRBV9; d_call: NA; cdr3_aa: CASSVAYQGRGSGANVLTF; cdr3_nt: TGTGCCAGCAGCGTAGCCTATCAGGGAAGAGGCTCTGGGGCCAACGTCCTGACTTTC
j_call: TRBJ1-2; clone_size: NA; v_call: TRBV7-9; d_call: NA; cdr3_aa: CAGQVTNYGYTF; cdr3_nt: TGTGCCGGACAAGTAACTAACTATGGCTACACCTTC
j_call: TRBJ1-2; clone_size: many; v_call: TRBV6-5; d_call: NA; cdr3_aa: CASSYEPAGVNGYTF; cdr3_nt: TGTGCCAGCAGTTACGAACCGGCAGGGGTAAATGGCTACACCTTC
j_call: TRBJ1-2; clone_size: NA; v_call: TRBV20-1; d_call: NA; cdr3_aa: CSATEPVGGNRYGYTF; cdr3_nt: TGCAGTGCTACTGAACCCGTGGGAGGGAATCGCTATGGCTACACCTTC
j_call: TRBJ2-5; clone_size: NA; v_call: TRBV5-1; d_call: TRBD1; cdr3_aa: CASSQDRGPQETQYF; cdr3_nt: TGCGCCAGCAGCCAAGACAGGGGACCCCAAGAGACCCAGTACTTC
j_call: TRBJ1-2; clone_size: NA; v_call: TRBV12-3/TRBV12-4; d_call: TRBD1; cdr3_aa: CASSLWGTGSYGYTF; cdr3_nt: TGTGCCAGCAGCCTTTGGGGGACAGGGAGTTATGGCTACACCTTC
j_call: TRBJ2-7; clone_size: many; v_call: TRBV5-6; d_call: TRBD2; cdr3_aa: CASSLAGGNYEQYF; cdr3_nt: TGTGCCAGCAGCTTGGCGGGGGGGAACTACGAGCAGTACTTC
j_call: TRBJ1-5; clone_size: many; v_call: TRBV20-1; d_call: NA; cdr3_aa: CSAMAVGGRRSSPQHF; cdr3_nt: TGCAGTGCCATGGCAGTAGGAGGCCGTCGGTCGTCGCCCCAGCATTTT
j_call: TRBJ2-5; clone_size: NA; v_call: TRBV20-1; d_call: NA; cdr3_aa: CSARVKVYSETQYF; cdr3_nt: TGCAGTGCTAGAGTTAAGGTTTATTCGGAGACCCAGTACTTC
j_call: TRBJ2-1; clone_size: few; v_call: TRBV19; d_call: NA; cdr3_aa: CASTPGTSISRNEQFF; cdr3_nt: TGTGCCAGTACCCCGGGGACCTCTATTAGCCGCAATGAGCAGTTCTTC
j_call: TRBJ2-5; clone_size: NA; v_call: TRBV5-1; d_call: NA; cdr3_aa: CASRLSPGTLQETQYF; cdr3_nt: TGCGCCAGCAGGTTGAGTCCCGGGACTCTCCAAGAGACCCAGTACTTC
j_call: TRBJ2-1; clone_size: few; v_call: TRBV5-1; d_call: TRBD2; cdr3_aa: CASSLAGTSRRSALYNEHFF; cdr3_nt: TGCGCCAGCAGCTTGGCCGGGACTAGCCGACGATCTGCTCTCTACAATGAGCATTTCTTC
j_call: TRBJ1-1; clone_size: many; v_call: TRBV29-1; d_call: NA; cdr3_aa: CSVQDSMNTEAFF; cdr3_nt: TGCAGCGTTCAGGACTCCATGAACACTGAAGCTTTCTTT
j_call: TRBJ2-2; clone_size: many; v_call: TRBV4-1; d_call: TRBD1; cdr3_aa: CASSRGQGNTGELFF; cdr3_nt: TGCGCCAGCAGCAGGGGACAGGGTAACACCGGGGAGCTGTTTTTT
j_call: TRBJ2-2; clone_size: few; v_call: TRBV7-2; d_call: TRBD2; cdr3_aa: CASSPRTRGSGTGELFF; cdr3_nt: TGTGCCAGCAGCCCCAGGACTAGAGGTTCGGGCACCGGGGAGCTGTTTTTT
j_call: TRBJ2-7; clone_size: many; v_call: TRBV10-3; d_call: NA; cdr3_aa: CAISDRDRPYEQYF; cdr3_nt: TGTGCCATCAGTGACCGGGACCGACCCTACGAGCAGTACTTC
j_call: TRBJ2-1; clone_size: few; v_call: TRBV5-1; d_call: TRBD2; cdr3_aa: CASSTSPGTSGYNEQFF; cdr3_nt: TGCGCCAGCAGCACCTCACCCGGGACTAGCGGTTACAATGAGCAGTTCTTC
j_call: TRBJ1-1; clone_size: few; v_call: TRBV12-3/TRBV12-4; d_call: NA; cdr3_aa: CASSLMGARTEAFF; cdr3_nt: TGTGCCAGCAGTTTAATGGGGGCTCGGACTGAAGCTTTCTTT
j_call: TRBJ1-1; clone_size: many; v_call: TRBV6-1; d_call: TRBD1; cdr3_aa: CASSSGTGGQGTEAFF; cdr3_nt: TGTGCCAGCAGCTCCGGGACAGGGGGTCAGGGAACTGAAGCTTTCTTT
j_call: TRBJ1-1; clone_size: few; v_call: TRBV7-9; d_call: NA; cdr3_aa: CASSLGGPAFF; cdr3_nt: TGTGCCAGCAGCTTAGGGGGGCCGGCTTTCTTT
j_call: TRBJ2-3; clone_size: many; v_call: TRBV5-1; d_call: TRBD2; cdr3_aa: CASSPRTSPDTQYF; cdr3_nt: TGCGCCAGCAGCCCGCGGACTAGCCCGGATACGCAGTATTTT
j_call: TRBJ1-1; clone_size: NA; v_call: TRBV5-1; d_call: NA; cdr3_aa: CASSITGGRETEAFF; cdr3_nt: TGCGCCAGCAGTATCACGGGGGGGCGAGAAACTGAAGCTTTCTTT
j_call: TRBJ1-6; clone_size: few; v_call: TRBV2; d_call: NA; cdr3_aa: CASSVAGSSPLHF; cdr3_nt: TGTGCCAGCAGTGTGGCGGGTTCTTCACCCCTCCACTTT
j_call: TRBJ2-3; clone_size: many; v_call: TRBV4-1; d_call: NA; cdr3_aa: CASSQVQVGTDTQYF; cdr3_nt: TGCGCCAGCAGCCAAGTGCAGGTGGGCACAGATACGCAGTATTTT
j_call: TRBJ1-3; clone_size: few; v_call: TRBV7-9; d_call: NA; cdr3_aa: CASSYRFYSGNTIYF; cdr3_nt: TGTGCCAGCAGCTACAGGTTTTACTCTGGAAACACCATATATTTT
j_call: TRBJ2-5; clone_size: few; v_call: TRBV24-1; d_call: TRBD1; cdr3_aa: CATSDPRDRGQETQYF; cdr3_nt: TGTGCCACCAGTGATCCCCGGGACAGGGGACAAGAGACCCAGTACTTC
j_call: TRBJ2-5; clone_size: few; v_call: TRBV7-9; d_call: NA; cdr3_aa: CASSAGQLPETQYF; cdr3_nt: TGTGCCAGCAGCGCAGGACAGCTCCCAGAGACCCAGTACTTC
j_call: TRBJ2-3; clone_size: many; v_call: TRBV10-3; d_call: NA; cdr3_aa: CAIMGVADTQYF; cdr3_nt: TGTGCCATCATGGGGGTTGCAGATACGCAGTATTTT
j_call: TRBJ1-4; clone_size: many; v_call: TRBV7-3; d_call: TRBD1; cdr3_aa: CASSLSGGSNEKLFF; cdr3_nt: TGTGCCAGCAGCTTATCAGGGGGCTCAAATGAAAAACTGTTTTTT
j_call: TRBJ2-5; clone_size: few; v_call: TRBV7-2; d_call: NA; cdr3_aa: CASSFLGAETQYF; cdr3_nt: TGTGCCAGCAGCTTTTTGGGCGCAGAGACCCAGTACTTC
j_call: TRBJ2-1; clone_size: few; v_call: TRBV28; d_call: NA; cdr3_aa: CASSFSWRSSYNEQFF; cdr3_nt: TGTGCCAGCAGTTTCTCTTGGCGGAGCTCCTACAATGAGCAGTTCTTC
j_call: TRBJ1-1; clone_size: many; v_call: TRBV12-3/TRBV12-4; d_call: NA; cdr3_aa: CASSLRTMNTEAFF; cdr3_nt: TGTGCCAGCAGTTTAAGGACGATGAACACTGAAGCTTTCTTT
j_call: TRBJ2-2; clone_size: few; v_call: TRBV6-2/TRBV6-3; d_call: NA; cdr3_aa: CASSYRVLTGELFF; cdr3_nt: TGTGCCAGCAGTTACAGGGTCTTGACCGGGGAGCTGTTTTTT
j_call: TRBJ2-1; clone_size: many; v_call: TRBV12-3/TRBV12-4; d_call: TRBD2; cdr3_aa: CASSLMGGNEQFF; cdr3_nt: TGTGCCAGCAGTTTAATGGGGGGGAATGAGCAGTTCTTC
j_call: TRBJ1-2; clone_size: NA; v_call: TRBV4-3; d_call: NA; cdr3_aa: CASSQDGAYGYTF; cdr3_nt: TGCGCCAGCAGCCAAGACGGCGCATATGGCTACACCTTC
j_call: TRBJ1-1; clone_size: NA; v_call: TRBV5-1; d_call: NA; cdr3_aa: CASSFKGGDTEAFF; cdr3_nt: TGCGCCAGCAGCTTCAAAGGGGGAGACACTGAAGCTTTCTTT